A selection of T cell receptor beta chains follows, all from one sample in a study of CD8 T cells in ankylosing spondylitis. TCRdb reanalysed the 5' RACE reads using MiXCR and keeps one entry per CDR3 protein. This table holds tens of thousands of distinct CDR3 sequences, about 10% found once. The sample consisted of blood, either unsorted or a sorted T cell fraction (not recorded which). The source is a male donor with ankylosing spondylitis or in good health (not recorded which). Each CDR3 is given with its conserved first and last residue. A D gene is named only where the DNA matches it firmly. Clone size, where shown, is once, few, many, or a class for clones that have expanded.

v_gene	len	d_gene	abundance	j_gene	CDR3aa
TRBV29-1	9	.	many	TRBJ1-1	CSVDWGAFF
TRBV5-1	16	.	many	TRBJ2-1	CASSLALPRGQLEQFF
TRBV11-3	14	.	once	TRBJ2-2	CARNRETNPGELFF
TRBV12-3/TRBV12-4	14	TRBD1	few	TRBJ1-5	CASRYDRGNQPQHF
TRBV5-1	12	.	many	TRBJ2-7	CASSAIRDEQYF
TRBV4-2	21	TRBD2	few	TRBJ2-3	CASSQEPPSGSYPFRTDTQYF
TRBV12-3/TRBV12-4	14	TRBD1	many	TRBJ2-7	CASSLRGNPYEQYF
TRBV5-5	13	.	many	TRBJ2-1	CASSLEPYNEQFF
TRBV18	15	.	.	TRBJ1-4	CASSPPGLGGEKLFF
TRBV19	17	TRBD2	.	TRBJ2-1	CASSPWEGLSSYNEQFF
TRBV5-6	14	.	many	TRBJ2-5	CASSLVEGEETQYF
TRBV5-1	12	.	.	TRBJ2-7	CANRQSSYEQYF
TRBV20-1	13	.	many	TRBJ2-7	CSARDGGQQEQYF
TRBV12-3/TRBV12-4	14	TRBD1	few	TRBJ1-1	CASRIRGLATEAFF
TRBV28	13	.	many	TRBJ1-2	CASSLVPPQGYTF
TRBV14	17	TRBD2	many	TRBJ2-3	CASSQELAGTSTDTQYF
TRBV5-1	15	.	many	TRBJ1-1	CASSRNGADNTEAFF
TRBV5-6	13	.	many	TRBJ2-1	CASSYDTDNEQFF
TRBV13	16	TRBD1	many	TRBJ2-7	CASSLFPGQGSYEQYF
TRBV7-2	13	.	few	TRBJ1-2	CASSSSREQGYTF
TRBV5-1	14	.	many	TRBJ2-2	CASSLGEDTGELFF
TRBV5-1	14	.	few	TRBJ1-4	CASNYEKEEEKLFF
TRBV30	12	TRBD1	.	TRBJ1-2	CAWSTTGAGYTF
TRBV5-7	17	.	.	TRBJ2-6	CASSWSGASSGANVLTF
TRBV5-1	13	.	many	TRBJ1-3	CASSLAFGNTIYF
TRBV5-1	16	TRBD2	.	TRBJ2-3	CASSESGGARTDTQYF
TRBV12-3/TRBV12-4	14	TRBD1	few	TRBJ1-6	CASRGTGRSSPLHF
TRBV7-6	15	TRBD1	many	TRBJ2-5	CASSFPRQGQETQYF
TRBV2	12	.	many	TRBJ2-7	CASSEAAYEQYF
TRBV7-2	14	TRBD2	.	TRBJ2-1	CASIPQAGYNEQFF
TRBV5-5	15	.	.	TRBJ2-7	CASSLSATEAYEQYF
TRBV9	14	.	.	TRBJ2-5	CASSVDRVGETQYF
TRBV19	16	.	few	TRBJ2-1	CASSRDGGEFGNEQFF
TRBV28	13	.	few	TRBJ2-2	CASSLADTGELFF
TRBV7-9	16	.	.	TRBJ1-4	CASSFSPGTTNEKLFF
TRBV7-2	14	.	.	TRBJ1-5	CASTNMSLNQPQHF
TRBV5-1	15	TRBD2	many	TRBJ2-3	CASSLDGTRIDTQYF
TRBV7-2	14	.	.	TRBJ1-2	CASSLTSRVYGYTF
TRBV6-1	14	.	many	TRBJ2-7	CASSPPRGPYEQYF
TRBV24-1	16	.	few	TRBJ2-6	CATSDFSGSGANVLTF
TRBV2	13	.	many	TRBJ1-5	CASLEVPNQPQHF
TRBV12-3/TRBV12-4	15	.	many	TRBJ2-2	CASSFGGGHTGELFF
TRBV20-1	15	TRBD1	many	TRBJ2-5	CSALPGQAYQETQYF
TRBV5-1	14	.	medium-sized	TRBJ2-3	CASSSNREADTQYF
TRBV3-1	15	TRBD2	.	TRBJ2-1	CVSSPRFSGGSEQFF